The clone carrying this TCR beta chain was seen ten or more times. The antigen remains unidentified. The data are from a study of response to subunit inactivated influenza vaccine. TCRdb analysed the RT-PCR reads with MiXCR anew, one entry per CDR3 protein. The sample lists hundreds of thousands of distinct CDR3 sequences; about 10% were seen once. This CDR3 comprises 15 residues. The junction had 4 bases not matched to a gene; V was cut back by 5 bases and J by 5 bases. Study-wide points: Few additional T cells are recruited per seasonal influenza vaccination, authors suggested.

This clonotype was sampled from a man in his fifties who received an inactivated influenza vaccine. V and J are TRBV12-3 or TRBV12-4 and TRBJ2-1, with 12 bases that match TRBD2. This specimen was PBMCs from blood, taken on the day of vaccination. Written as DNA, the CDR3 is TGTGCCAGCAGTCCTAGCGGGGGGGTGAACAATGAGCAGTTCTTC. The encoded protein is CASSPSGGVNNEQFF.